This T cell receptor (beta chain) was obtained from a study of CD8 T cells in ankylosing spondylitis (dated by TCRdb to 2015 to 2018). In terms of the full investigation: T cell receptor beta repertoires were profiled in healthy donors and ankylosing spondylitis patients so that disease-linked TCR variants could be found. The full study cohort was made up of under 30 ankylosing spondylitis patients and 95 to 130 healthy donors. Samples of peripheral blood were taken, and for ankylosing spondylitis patients, synovial fluid was collected as well.

Taken from the germline V gene, the CDR1 and CDR2 loops are KGHDR and SFDVKD. The germline V and J ends show losses of 4 bases and 3 bases respectively, and no gene match explains 2 bases of the junction. Measured from the cysteine to the phenylalanine, the CDR3 is 16 residues long. The entry retains the CDR3 DNA only, 48 bases that are in frame from base 1. Study-level results and caveats: A CD8+ phenotype was shown by the disease-linked clones, which were found at relatively low frequencies in peripheral blood. Some TCR beta motif variants had previously been reported in synovial fluid and blood of reactive arthritis patients, which suggested common disease-initiation mechanisms. Blood from ankylosing spondylitis patients appeared to be characterized by a TCR beta motif composed of several highly homologous amino acid variants. The disease-linked clones were reported to be significantly enriched in matched synovial fluid samples from ankylosing spondylitis patients.

For each ankylosing spondylitis patient, the synovial fluid sample was matched to a blood sample from that same patient. To note about this clonotype: Its antigen is currently not known. No per-base quality is available; no much larger clone lies one base away.

TCRdb names Illumina HiSeq 2500 as the instrument used. TCR beta libraries were prepared by quantitative 5'-RACE with molecular barcodes. The source study handled its data this way. A new computational method, built on a probabilistic model of VDJ rearrangement, was used to identify disease-linked TCR variants. TCRdb itself trimmed the public reads at Q25 with fastp, ran MiXCR and retained productive beta chains. Each CDR3 protein gets just one entry, which takes the most common genes and DNA from the rows behind it. Here the V and J calls rest on TCRdb's processing, not on the authors' analysis. The sample has about 160,000 distinct CDR3 sequences on record, approximately 44% of them singletons. The biggest ten clones account for roughly 15% of the sample.

The chain couples TRBV24-1 to TRBJ2-1; the central 13 bases match TRBD2. Sequencing input: synovial fluid, either unsorted or a sorted T cell fraction (not recorded which). This clonotype was sampled from a male donor with ankylosing spondylitis. CDR3 loop: CATSEGLAGNYNEQFF. The bases are TGTGCCACCAGTGAGGGACTAGCGGGGAACTACAATGAGCAGTTCTTC.